Listed here are 13 T cell receptor beta chains from one sample, sequenced in a study of stem cell transplantation in POMP-related autoinflammatory disease. The method was immunoSEQ multiplex PCR; TCRdb's version includes in-frame clones alone and lacks a portion of them. The data contain about 7,800 clones, 88% of them singletons. The sequencing here drew on CD8+ T cells from PBMCs, taken after stem cell transplantation. These TCRs come from a human patient with POMP-related autoinflammation and immune dysregulation (PRAID). Among the T cells, some may be from the graft donor.

The chain carries TRBV5-5 and TRBJ2-7; D may match TRBD1 or TRBD2 (5 bases each). CDR3 length: 13 amino acids. Trimming left V 2 bases short and J 6 bases short, with 12 bases between. Germline CDR1 and CDR2: SGHKS and YYEKEE (reference sequence). The CDR3 nucleotides read TGTGCCAGCAGCTTCCCAGGGAGCGGCGAGCAGTACTTC. Its translation: CASSFPGSGEQYF.

V gene TRBV14 combines with J gene TRBJ1-6; no clear D gene. The CDR3 loop spans 15 amino acids. The germline V gene has CDR1 SGHDN and CDR2 FVKESK. V lost 4 bases, J lost 2 bases, and 9 bases lay in between. The CDR3 nucleotides read TGTGCCAGCAGCCCGGGCGGGACCTATAATTCACCCCTCCACTTT. It is translated as CASSPGGTYNSPLHF.

CDR3: CASRLITGGQPQHF. The CDR3 DNA is TGTGCCAGCAGACTTATTACAGGGGGGCAGCCCCAGCATTTT. The chain links TRBV28 to TRBJ1-5; 8 bases are a match to TRBD1. The germline V gene has CDR1 MDHEN and CDR2 SYDVKM. V was clipped by 6 bases and J by 7 bases; unmatched bases: 8. The CDR3 sequence is 14 residues long.

In nucleotides, the CDR3 is TGTGCCAGCAGCTTGTTCTCTAGCACAGATACGCAGTATTTT. Protein: CASSLFSSTDTQYF. This chain connects TRBV5-8 to TRBJ2-3; no reliable D call. This CDR3 contains 14 residues. The V gene's germline CDR1 is SGHTS and CDR2 YDEGEE. V gave up 1 base and J gave up 0 bases, with 6 bases separating them.

CDR3 DNA: TGTGCCATCAGTGAGTCCCCCCGGTCTAGCGCTTGGGGCTACACCTTC. Translation gives CAISESPRSSAWGYTF. V and J are TRBV10-3 and TRBJ1-2, with D uncertain. The CDR3 sequence is 16 residues long. Deletions cut 0 bases from V and 8 bases from J, with 19 bases between. CDR1 and CDR2 from the germline V gene are ENHRY and SYGVKD.

The chain couples TRBV7-9 to TRBJ2-3; TRBD2 matches at 9 bases. Trimming removed 1 base from V and 0 bases from J; junction bases left unmatched: 8. CDR1 SEHNR and CDR2 FQNEAQ come from the germline V gene (reference sequence). The CDR3 sequence is 18 residues long. The DNA of the CDR3 is TGTGCCAGCAGCTTAGGGGGCTACACTAGCGGGAGCACAGATACGCAGTATTTT. Its protein product is CASSLGGYTSGSTDTQYF. The entire variable domain, with the rest obtained from reference TRBV7-9 and TRBJ2-3, is as follows: DTGVSQNPRHKITKRGQNVTFRCDPISEHNRLYWYRQTLGQGPEFLTYFQNEAQLEKSRLLSDRFSAERPKGSFSTLEIQRTEQGDSAMYLCASSLGGYTSGSTDTQYFGPGTRLTVL.

This chain links TRBV27 with TRBJ2-5; D unresolved. This CDR3 has 15 residues. Germline V CDR1 and CDR2: MNHEY, SMNVEV (reference sequence). With 7 bases removed from V and 1 base from J, the gap between germline ends came to 16 bases. In DNA, the CDR3 is TGTGCCAGCAAGCCGGACCCCCTCAGCCAAGAGACCCAGTACTTC. Translated, it gives CASKPDPLSQETQYF.

The chain carries TRBV6-5 and TRBJ2-7; 7 bases match TRBD2. The CDR3 is 14 amino acids. Trimming removed 4 bases from V and 0 bases from J; junction bases left unmatched: 3. Germline assignment: CDR1 MNHEY and CDR2 SVGAGI. CDR3 nucleotides: TGTGCCAGCAGTTCTAGCGGCAGCTCCTACGAGCAGTACTTC. This translates into CASSSSGSSYEQYF.

The chain has TRBV15 and TRBJ1-1, with unresolved D. The V gene's germline CDR1 is LNHNV and CDR2 YYDKDF (reference sequence). There are 14 residues in the CDR3. V was pared by 2 bases and J by 1 base, with 8 bases between. The chain's CDR3 is CATSRPSENTEAFF. Here the CDR3 DNA reads TGTGCCACCAGCAGACCCTCAGAGAACACTGAAGCTTTCTTT.

The gene calls are TRBV6-5 and TRBJ2-1; D ambiguous. The CDR3 has 15 amino acids. Trimming cost V 2 bases and J 0 bases, with 8 bases left between them. Germline values: CDR1 MNHEY, CDR2 SVGAGI. The CDR3 loop is CASSYEGFSYNEQFF. In DNA, the CDR3 is TGTGCCAGCAGTTACGAAGGGTTCTCCTACAATGAGCAGTTCTTC.

The rearrangement links TRBV7-2 to TRBJ1-3, with D possibly TRBD1 on 6 matching bases. The CDR3 covers 14 residues. In germline, CDR1 is SGHTA, CDR2 FQGNSA. Trimming left V 4 bases short and J 4 bases short, with 11 bases between. This chain's CDR3 is CASSSGQRGNTIYF. CDR3 bases: TGTGCCAGCAGCTCCGGACAGCGCGGAAACACCATATATTTT.

The rearrangement links TRBV7-9 to TRBJ2-1; possible D gene TRBD2, 6 bases. The V end was cut by 8 bases, the J end by 0 bases, with 8 bases between. The CDR3 totals 13 residues. The germline CDR1 and CDR2 sequences are SEHNR and FQNEAQ (reference sequence). CDR3 sequence reads: CASLGGSYNEQFF. CDR3 bases: TGTGCCAGCTTGGGGGGCTCCTACAATGAGCAGTTCTTC.

In nucleotides, the CDR3 is TGTGCCATCCCGACCGGGACAGGGCCGTACGTC. Its translation: CAIPTGTGPYV. The chain recombines TRBV6-5 with TRBJ2-7; 9 bases match TRBD1. From germline, CDR1 is MNHEY and CDR2 SVGAGI. CDR3 size: 11 residues. J lost 12 bases, V lost 10 bases, and 10 bases had no gene match.